The clone carrying this TCR beta chain was seen at least ten times. TCR beta CDR3 regions were amplified from RNA transcripts. With the HTBI primer set, the TCR CDR3 went through a first round of RT-PCR. TCRdb itself ran the multiplex PCR reads through MiXCR, one entry per CDR3 protein. The profile shows approximately 610,000 distinct CDR3 sequences, about 15% of them singletons. The data derive from a study of T cells in Graves' hyperthyroidism and ophthalmopathy. Study summary: Peripheral blood was taken when the disease was first diagnosed, before any treatment began.

Subjects with ophthalmopathy showed a Clinical Activity Score no lower than 3, a NOSPECS grade no lower than 4, and a duration shorter than 3 months. Those patients with uncontrolled infection, other autoimmune disease, pregnancy or lactation were excluded. The germline V and J ends were trimmed by 6 bases and 5 bases, with 8 bases remaining between them. The CDR3 consists of 11 residues. The clonotype was recovered from a middle-aged woman with Graves' ophthalmopathy. Sequenced material: blood. The V call is TRBV12-3 or TRBV12-4, the J call TRBJ2-7, with D hard to call. CDR3 loop: CASSTHNEQYF. The CDR3, as DNA: TGTGCCAGCAGCACTCATAACGAGCAGTACTTC.